This T cell receptor (beta chain) originates from a study of cytomegalovirus exposure and HLA in healthy donors. This CDR3 has 15 residues. V shed 7 bases, J shed 6 bases, and the junction held 10 bases outside the gene matches. Looked up from germline, CDR1 is SGHTA and CDR2 is FQGNSA. PCR employed 60 Vbeta and 13 Jbeta primers. Data came from immunoSEQ multiplex PCR; TCRdb stores just in-frame clones and leaves some out. The table has about 150,000 clones, approximately 79% seen once. V usage is TRBV7-2 and J usage is TRBJ1-1; 11 bases align to TRBD1. This receptor was taken from a woman aged 50 to 60 in good health and CMV-seropositive. The sequencing sample was made of PBMCs. For the CDR3, the DNA is TGTGCCAGCACCATAGGCGGGACAGGGGGATCTGAAGCTTTCTTT. Translated: CASTIGGTGGSEAFF.